This entry features one TCR beta chain sequence. Its antigen is currently unknown. Template switching with 5'RACE generated the TCR cDNA and added a universal primer site and UMIs. TCRdb independently ran MiXCR on the 5' RACE reads; one entry per CDR3 protein. The sample yields 500,000 to 650,000 distinct CDR3 sequences, less than 20% seen once. The data were taken from a study of T cells after yellow fever vaccination. Study-wide results and limits: Sorted repertoires could include abundant contaminating clonotypes from bulk cells. The booster saw the reappearance of most primary-vaccination clones (approximately 96% CD4, 88% CD8).

Germline V lookup: CDR1 SGHRS, CDR2 YFSETQ. The CDR3 spans 14 residues. V was cut by 2 bases and J by 7 bases, with 12 bases left in between. The receptor was isolated from a man younger than 35 who received the YFV17D yellow fever vaccine. The rearrangement uses TRBV5-1 and TRBJ2-2, with D uncertain. The sample was PBMCs, taken 5 days after the first yellow fever vaccination. In nucleotides, the CDR3 is TGCGCCAGCAGCTTAGTCCTCAATGGCGGGGAGCTGTTTTTT. Protein sequence: CASSLVLNGGELFF.